This T cell receptor (beta chain) was sequenced in a study of T cells in Graves' hyperthyroidism and ophthalmopathy. Study-level information: Sampling of peripheral blood happened at initial diagnosis, prior to any treatment.

Study conclusions and caveats: Blood also showed most of the thyroid clonotypes that were expanded above 0.001. It was a median around 6 months before onset that the model predicted ophthalmopathy.

Researchers barred patients who had uncontrolled infection, other autoimmune disease, pregnancy or lactation. Amplified TCR beta CDR3 regions derived from RNA transcripts. First-round RT-PCR with HTBI primers amplified the TCR CDR3 region. TCRdb independently ran MiXCR on the multiplex PCR reads; one entry per CDR3 protein. The sample shows about 530,000 distinct CDR3 sequences, about 15% of them seen only once. This clonotype was observed a handful of times. Antigen unknown. This TCR was sampled from a woman in her late teens or twenties with Graves' ophthalmopathy. The specimen sequenced was blood.

DNA for the CDR3: TGTGCCAGCAGTTTATTTTATTCAGGGGGCTTCCAAGCTTTCTTT. Translation: CASSLFYSGGFQAFF. V gene TRBV27 combines with J gene TRBJ1-1, with TRBD1 identical over 8 bases. This CDR3 spans 15 amino acids. Losses at the gene ends were 1 base for V and 9 bases for J; bases not matched to a gene: 10. From germline, CDR1 is MNHEY and CDR2 SMNVEV (reference sequence).